These T cell receptor beta chains were read from a single sample in a study of T cells in Graves' hyperthyroidism and ophthalmopathy. MiXCR was run by TCRdb on the multiplex PCR reads, yielding one entry per CDR3 protein. The sample lists 300,000 to 350,000 distinct CDR3 sequences, 15% to 20% occurring once. Sequenced sample: blood. The receptors derive from a woman in her 40s with Graves' ophthalmopathy. Each CDR3 is given with its conserved first and last residue. The D gene is left open where the match is weak. Where a row states a size, it is once, few, many or the class of an expanded clone; other rows omit it.

. | TRBJ2-7 | many | TRBV4-1 | CASSQELRANSYEQYF | TGCGCCAGCAGCCAAGAGTTGCGGGCCAACTCCTACGAGCAGTACTTC
TRBD1 | TRBJ1-1 | many | TRBV12-3/TRBV12-4 | CASSQGAAAFF | TGTGCCAGCAGTCAGGGGGCTGCTGCTTTCTTT
. | TRBJ2-4 | many | TRBV4-3 | CASSQERQIFFNGNIQYF | TGCGCCAGCAGCCAAGAGAGGCAAATATTCTTCAACGGGAACATTCAGTACTTC
. | TRBJ2-5 | . | TRBV30 | CAWSRGGIETQYF | TGTGCCTGGAGTAGGGGGGGGATCGAGACCCAGTACTTC
. | TRBJ1-1 | . | TRBV20-1 | CSATRGSPNTEAFF | TGCAGTGCTACCCGGGGCAGCCCGAACACTGAAGCTTTCTTT
. | TRBJ2-7 | many | TRBV6-5 | CASSYSNSPGPYEQYF | TGTGCCAGCAGTTACTCGAACTCTCCGGGCCCCTACGAGCAGTACTTC
TRBD2 | TRBJ2-7 | . | TRBV20-1 | CSARGLAGRAYEQYF | TGCAGTGCTAGAGGGCTAGCGGGACGGGCCTACGAGCAGTACTTC
. | TRBJ1-5 | many | TRBV24-1 | CATSGGNSNQPQHF | TGTGCCACCAGTGGTGGGAATAGCAATCAGCCCCAGCATTTT
. | TRBJ2-7 | many | TRBV2 | CASSIVSYEQYF | TGTGCCAGCAGTATCGTTTCCTACGAGCAGTACTTC
. | TRBJ1-1 | many | TRBV11-1 | CASSTVNTEAFF | TGTGCCAGCAGTACAGTAAACACTGAAGCTTTCTTT
TRBD2 | TRBJ2-7 | many | TRBV20-1 | CSARVSGRVGYEQYF | TGCAGTGCTAGAGTCTCCGGGAGGGTCGGGTACGAGCAGTACTTC
TRBD1 | TRBJ2-7 | once | TRBV6-5 | CASSSRDRGLTQYF | TGTGCCAGCAGTTCCCGGGACAGGGGGCTTACGCAGTACTTC
. | TRBJ1-5 | many | TRBV19 | CASSIYGTNNQPQHF | TGTGCCAGTAGTATATACGGGACCAACAATCAGCCCCAGCATTTT
. | TRBJ2-2 | many | TRBV7-8 | CASSGRGTGELFF | TGTGCCAGCAGCGGTAGGGGAACCGGGGAGCTGTTTTTT
TRBD2 | TRBJ2-5 | . | TRBV7-2 | CASSFSGRVKTQYF | TGTGCCAGCAGCTTCAGCGGGAGGGTTAAGACCCAGTACTTC
. | TRBJ2-6 | many | TRBV27 | CASKIPGANVLTF | TGTGCCAGCAAGATTCCTGGGGCCAACGTCCTGACTTTC
. | TRBJ1-2 | . | TRBV12-3/TRBV12-4 | CASSYYNYGYTF | TGTGCCAGCAGCTACTATAACTATGGCTACACCTTC
. | TRBJ1-2 | once | TRBV29-1 | CSVEDPGRIYGYNF | TGCAGCGTTGAAGATCCGGGGCGGATCTATGGCTACAACTTC
. | TRBJ2-5 | few | TRBV12-3/TRBV12-4 | CASSSSAGETQYF | TGTGCCAGCAGTTCTTCCGCCGGGGAGACCCAGTACTTC
. | TRBJ1-5 | many | TRBV19 | CASSYTGGEFQPQHF | TGTGCCAGTTCTTATACAGGCGGGGAATTTCAGCCCCAGCATTTT
TRBD1 | TRBJ2-4 | many | TRBV20-1 | CSADPWGRGPFEAKNIQYF | TGCAGTGCGGACCCCTGGGGCAGGGGGCCGTTTGAGGCCAAAAACATTCAGTACTTC
. | TRBJ1-1 | many | TRBV20-1 | CSAPQNTEAFF | TGCAGTGCTCCTCAGAACACTGAAGCTTTCTTT
TRBD1 | TRBJ2-7 | many | TRBV28 | CASSSAGTGLREQYF | TGTGCCAGCAGTAGCGCCGGGACAGGGTTAAGGGAGCAGTACTTC
TRBD1 | TRBJ1-2 | many | TRBV6-1 | CASSDQSGGDGYTF | TGTGCCAGCAGTGATCAATCAGGGGGCGATGGCTACACCTTC
TRBD1 | TRBJ2-5 | once | TRBV28 | CASSSGTGFGETQYF | TGTGCCAGCAGCTCCGGGACAGGGTTCGGGGAGACCCAGTACTTC
. | TRBJ1-3 | many | TRBV19 | CASTIIGSFSGNTIYF | TGTGCCAGTACGATTATTGGATCATTCTCTGGAAACACCATATATTTT
. | TRBJ1-2 | many | TRBV28 | CASSLLNRRLYGYTF | TGTGCCAGCAGCCTCCTCAACAGGAGGCTCTATGGCTACACCTTC
. | TRBJ1-1 | many | TRBV6-2/TRBV6-3 | CASSPTGSTEAFF | TGTGCCAGCAGCCCTACAGGGAGCACTGAAGCTTTCTTT
TRBD1 | TRBJ1-1 | many | TRBV18 | CASSPWTGDTEAFF | TGTGCCAGCTCACCGTGGACAGGGGACACTGAAGCTTTCTTT
. | TRBJ1-1 | many | TRBV6-2/TRBV6-3 | CASSLGHLNTEAFF | TGTGCCAGCAGCTTGGGACATTTGAACACTGAAGCTTTCTTT
. | TRBJ1-6 | few | TRBV6-1 | CASSEARGVAPLHF | TGTGCCAGCAGTGAAGCGCGGGGGGTGGCACCCCTCCACTTT
. | TRBJ1-3 | . | TRBV30 | CAWIPLGRGNTIYF | TGTGCCTGGATTCCTCTGGGCCGTGGAAACACCATATATTTT
. | TRBJ1-2 | . | TRBV30 | CAWSGDRNYGYTF | TGTGCCTGGAGTGGGGATCGAAACTATGGCTACACCTTC
. | TRBJ1-1 | many | TRBV7-3 | CASSRAQGGEAFF | TGTGCCAGCAGCCGAGCCCAAGGGGGTGAAGCTTTCTTT
. | TRBJ2-2 | . | TRBV6-2/TRBV6-3 | CASSYLAGGVVGELFF | TGTGCCAGCAGTTATCTAGCAGGCGGTGTAGTCGGGGAGCTGTTTTTT
. | TRBJ1-2 | . | TRBV28 | CASSWIGRTYGYNF | TGTGCCAGCAGTTGGATAGGCCGAACCTATGGCTACAACTTC
. | TRBJ2-2 | few | TRBV13 | CASSSRDTTVANTGELFF | TGTGCCAGCAGCTCCAGAGATACGACTGTCGCGAACACCGGGGAGCTGTTTTTT
. | TRBJ2-5 | many | TRBV11-1 | CASSSNFREPCHQETQYF | TGTGCCAGCAGCTCAAATTTCAGGGAACCCTGCCATCAAGAGACCCAGTACTTC
TRBD1 | TRBJ2-5 | . | TRBV2 | CASSSRRDSHQETQYF | TGTGCCAGCAGTTCCCGCCGGGACAGCCATCAAGAGACCCAGTACTTC
TRBD1 | TRBJ2-7 | . | TRBV19 | CASSIRGQGTEQYF | TGTGCCAGTAGTATTAGAGGACAGGGGACCGAGCAGTACTTC
TRBD1 | TRBJ1-6 | . | TRBV11-3 | CASSKGQPGSPLHF | TGTGCCAGCAGTAAGGGACAGCCAGGTTCACCCCTCCACTTT